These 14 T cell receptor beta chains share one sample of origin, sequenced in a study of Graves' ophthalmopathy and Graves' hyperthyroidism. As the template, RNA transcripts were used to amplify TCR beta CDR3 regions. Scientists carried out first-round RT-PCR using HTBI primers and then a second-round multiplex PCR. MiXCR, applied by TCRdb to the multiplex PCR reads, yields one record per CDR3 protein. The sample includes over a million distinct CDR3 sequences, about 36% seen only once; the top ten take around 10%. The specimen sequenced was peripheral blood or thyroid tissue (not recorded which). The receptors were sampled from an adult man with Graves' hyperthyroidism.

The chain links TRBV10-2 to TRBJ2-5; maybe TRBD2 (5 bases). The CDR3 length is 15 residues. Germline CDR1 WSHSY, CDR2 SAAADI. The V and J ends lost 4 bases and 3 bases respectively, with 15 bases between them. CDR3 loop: CASSGARVREETQYF. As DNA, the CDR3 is TGCGCCAGCAGTGGGGCGAGGGTTAGGGAAGAGACCCAGTACTTC.

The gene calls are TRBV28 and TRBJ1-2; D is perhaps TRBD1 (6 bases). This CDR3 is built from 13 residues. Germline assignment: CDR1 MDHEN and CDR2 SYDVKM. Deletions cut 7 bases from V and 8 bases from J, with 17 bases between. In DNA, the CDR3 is TGTGCCAGCACCCCAACGAACAGGGACGGCTACACCTTC. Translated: CASTPTNRDGYTF.

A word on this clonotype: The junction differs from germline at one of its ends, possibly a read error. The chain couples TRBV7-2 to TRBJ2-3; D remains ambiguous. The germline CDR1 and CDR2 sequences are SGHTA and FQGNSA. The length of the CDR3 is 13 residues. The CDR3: CVSSLVSTDTQYF. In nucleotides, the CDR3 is TGTGTCAGCAGCTTAGTTAGCACAGATACGCAGTATTTT. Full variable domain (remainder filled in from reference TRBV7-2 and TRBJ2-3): GAGVSQSPSNKVTEKGKDVELRCDPISGHTALYWYRQSLGQGLEFLIYFQGNSAPDKSGLPSDRFSAERTGGSVSTLTIQRTQQEDSAVYLCVSSLVSTDTQYFGPGTRLTVL.

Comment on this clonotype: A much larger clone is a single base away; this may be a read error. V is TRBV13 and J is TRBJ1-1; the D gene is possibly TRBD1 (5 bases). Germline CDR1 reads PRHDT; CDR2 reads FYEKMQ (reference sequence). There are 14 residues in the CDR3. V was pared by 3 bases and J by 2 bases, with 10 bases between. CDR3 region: CASSLGENNTEAFF. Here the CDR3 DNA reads TGTGCCAGCAGCTTGGGGGAGAATAACACTGAAGCTTTCTTT.

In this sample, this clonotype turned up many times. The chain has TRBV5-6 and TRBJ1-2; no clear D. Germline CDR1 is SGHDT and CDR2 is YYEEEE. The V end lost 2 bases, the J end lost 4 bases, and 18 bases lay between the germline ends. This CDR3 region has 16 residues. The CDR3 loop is CASSFRGVGRIYGYTF. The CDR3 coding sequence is TGTGCCAGCAGCTTCCGGGGAGTTGGCAGGATCTATGGCTACACCTTC.

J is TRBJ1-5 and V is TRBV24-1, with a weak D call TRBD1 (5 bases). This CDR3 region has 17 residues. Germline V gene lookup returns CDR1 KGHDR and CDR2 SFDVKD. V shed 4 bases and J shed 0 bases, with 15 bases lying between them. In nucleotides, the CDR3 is TGTGCCACCAGTGAGTCTACAGGTACTAATAGCAATCAGCCCCAGCATTTT. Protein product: CATSESTGTNSNQPQHF.

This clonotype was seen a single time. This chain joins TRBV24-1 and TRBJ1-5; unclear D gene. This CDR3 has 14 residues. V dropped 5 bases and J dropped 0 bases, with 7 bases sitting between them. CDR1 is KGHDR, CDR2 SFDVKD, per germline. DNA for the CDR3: TGTGCCACCAGTGGCGGGCATAGCAATCAGCCCCAGCATTTT. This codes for CATSGGHSNQPQHF.

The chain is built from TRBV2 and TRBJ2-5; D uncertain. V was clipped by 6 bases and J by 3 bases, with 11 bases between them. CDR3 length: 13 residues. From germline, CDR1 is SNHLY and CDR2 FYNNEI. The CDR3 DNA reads TGTGCCAGCAGCCAAAAGGCAGAAGAGACCCAGTACTTC. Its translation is CASSQKAEETQYF.

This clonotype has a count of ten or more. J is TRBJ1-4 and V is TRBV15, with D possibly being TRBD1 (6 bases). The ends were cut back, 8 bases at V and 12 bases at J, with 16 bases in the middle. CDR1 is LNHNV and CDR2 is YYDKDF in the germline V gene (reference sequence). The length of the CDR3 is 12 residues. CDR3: CATSGQNEELFF. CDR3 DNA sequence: TGTGCCACCTCGGGACAAAACGAGGAACTGTTTTTT.

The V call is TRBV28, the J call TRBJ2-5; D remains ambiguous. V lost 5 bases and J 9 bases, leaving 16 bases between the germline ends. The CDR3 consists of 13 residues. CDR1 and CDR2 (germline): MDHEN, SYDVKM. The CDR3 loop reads CASSTLTHRAQYF. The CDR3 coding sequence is TGTGCCAGCAGTACCCTCACGCACCGGGCCCAGTACTTC.

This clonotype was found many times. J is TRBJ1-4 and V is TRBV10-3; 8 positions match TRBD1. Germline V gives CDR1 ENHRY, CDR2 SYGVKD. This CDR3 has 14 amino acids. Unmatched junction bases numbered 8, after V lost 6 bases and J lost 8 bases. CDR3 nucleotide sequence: TGTGCCATCAGCGATGGACAGGGTACCGAAAAACTGTTTTTT. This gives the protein CAISDGQGTEKLFF.

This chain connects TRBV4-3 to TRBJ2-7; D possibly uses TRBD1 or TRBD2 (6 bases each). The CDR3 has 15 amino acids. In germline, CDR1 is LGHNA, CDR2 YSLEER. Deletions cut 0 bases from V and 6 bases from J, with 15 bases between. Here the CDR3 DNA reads TGCGCCAGCAGCCAAGATTTAAGGAGGGGGAGCGAGCAGTACTTC. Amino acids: CASSQDLRRGSEQYF.

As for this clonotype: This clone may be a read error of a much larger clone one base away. In DNA, the CDR3 is TGTGCCAGCAGCGGGGGGAACTCCTACGAGCAGTTCTTC. Amino acids: CASSGGNSYEQFF. This chain joins TRBV9 and TRBJ2-7; D tentatively fits TRBD1 or TRBD2 (5 bases each). The J call may be incorrect, as the DNA end agrees better with TRBJ2-1. Germline V gene lookup returns CDR1 SGDLS and CDR2 YYNGEE. CDR3 length: 13 residues.

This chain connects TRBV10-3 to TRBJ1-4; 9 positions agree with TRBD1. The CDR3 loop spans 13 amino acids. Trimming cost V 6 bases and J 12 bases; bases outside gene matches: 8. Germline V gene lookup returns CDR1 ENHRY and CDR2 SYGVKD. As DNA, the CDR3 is TGTGCCATCAGCCCGGGACAGGGTTTGGAACTGTTTTTT. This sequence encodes CAISPGQGLELFF.